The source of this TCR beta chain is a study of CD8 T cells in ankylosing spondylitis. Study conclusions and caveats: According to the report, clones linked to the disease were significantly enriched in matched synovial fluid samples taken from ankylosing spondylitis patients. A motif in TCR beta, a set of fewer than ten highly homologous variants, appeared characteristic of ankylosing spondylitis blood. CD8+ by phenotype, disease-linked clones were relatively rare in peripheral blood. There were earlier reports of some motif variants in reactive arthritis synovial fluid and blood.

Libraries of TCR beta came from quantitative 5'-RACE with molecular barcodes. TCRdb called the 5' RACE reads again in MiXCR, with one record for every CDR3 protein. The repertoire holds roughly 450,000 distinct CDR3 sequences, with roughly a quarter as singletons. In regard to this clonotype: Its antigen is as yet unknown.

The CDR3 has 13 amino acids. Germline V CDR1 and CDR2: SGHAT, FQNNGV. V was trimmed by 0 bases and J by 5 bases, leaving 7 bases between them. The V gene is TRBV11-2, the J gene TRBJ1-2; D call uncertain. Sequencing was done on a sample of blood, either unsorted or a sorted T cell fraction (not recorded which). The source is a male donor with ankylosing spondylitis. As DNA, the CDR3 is TGTGCCAGCAGCTTAGATCCGGAATATGGCTACACCTTC. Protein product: CASSLDPEYGYTF.